The next 7 T cell receptor beta chains were all read from a single sample in a study of blood T cell repertoires in COVID-19. The assay was immunoSEQ multiplex PCR, and TCRdb's table has in-frame clones only and misses some. The table shows about 150,000 clones, with more than 75% occurring only once. Material for sequencing was peripheral blood. These receptors were collected from a woman aged 55-75 years with COVID-19, enrolled during active disease.

The rearrangement links TRBV6-5 to TRBJ2-7; 10 bases are shared with TRBD2. The V gene end was trimmed by 6 bases and the J gene end by 3 bases; junction bases not matched to a gene: 2. The V gene's germline CDR1 is MNHEY and CDR2 SVGAGI. The CDR3 is 13 amino acids. The CDR3 DNA reads as TGTGCCAGCAGCTTAGCGGGGGGCTACGAGCAGTACGTC. The encoded protein is CASSLAGGYEQYV.

The chain couples TRBV3-1 (or the pseudogene TRBV3-2) to TRBJ2-5; 11 bases line up with TRBD2. The CDR3 is 20 amino acids. V trimming: 4 bases; J trimming: 2 bases; junction bases outside the gene matches: 18. Germline CDR1 reads LGHDT; CDR2 reads YNNKEL (reference sequence). The CDR3 is CASSPSLGSGGARHQETQYF. The CDR3 DNA reads as TGTGCCAGCAGCCCCAGTTTGGGTAGCGGGGGGGCCAGGCATCAAGAGACCCAGTACTTC.

This rearrangement joins TRBV6-5 to TRBJ2-7, with 9 bases fitting TRBD1. The trim removed 6 bases at V and 5 bases at J, leaving 5 bases unmatched. CDR1 is MNHEY and CDR2 is SVGAGI in the germline V gene. This CDR3 contains 13 residues. The DNA of the CDR3 is TGTGCCAGCAGCGCGGACAGGGGTGACGAGCAGTACGTC. This sequence encodes CASSADRGDEQYV.

This chain joins TRBV7-2 and TRBJ1-1; 8 bases are a match to TRBD1. The germline CDR1 and CDR2 sequences are SGHTA and FQGNSA. Trimming at V came to 0 bases and at J to 3 bases, leaving 6 bases not matched to a gene. The CDR3 extends over 16 amino acids. This chain's CDR3 is CASSLAAGGAYTEAFF. The CDR3 bases are TGTGCCAGCAGCTTAGCCGCAGGGGGCGCGTACACTGAAGCTTTCTTT.

The chain carries TRBV7-2 and TRBJ2-7; D perhaps matches TRBD2 (7 bases). The CDR3 runs to 15 residues. In germline, CDR1 is SGHTA, CDR2 FQGNSA. Between the trimmed V and J ends, which lost 5 bases and 1 base, there was a span of 15 bases. In DNA, the CDR3 is TGTGCCAGCAGCCCAGGACTAGGGGGTTCCTACGAGCAGTACTTC. Residues: CASSPGLGGSYEQYF.

Concerning this clone itself: Its ends do not fully match the called genes, so a read error is possible. The V call is TRBV5-1, the J call TRBJ1-1; tentative D call: TRBD1 (5 bases). Germline V lookup: CDR1 SGHRS, CDR2 YFSETQ. The CDR3 length is 14 residues. The CDR3 loop reads CASSLDGGNAEAFF. CDR3 DNA sequence: TGCGCCAGCAGCTTGGATGGGGGGAACGCTGAAGCTTTCTTT.

This clone was recorded only once. The CDR3 reads CASSLLNTGELFF. The CDR3 coding sequence is TGTGCTAGTTCACTGTTGAACACCGGGGAGCTGTTTTTT. This chain connects TRBV12-5 to TRBJ2-2; D remains ambiguous. The CDR3 extends over 13 amino acids. With 8 bases removed from V and 1 base from J, the gap between germline ends came to 8 bases. Germline V gene lookup returns CDR1 LGHNT and CDR2 FRNRAP.